A single sample gave rise to the 32 T cell receptor beta chains below, sequenced in a study of T cells expressing NK-cell markers. Each CDR3 protein gets one entry in TCRdb, which reprocessed the 5' RACE reads and gives no DNA. The sample data list roughly 280,000 distinct CDR3 sequences. Source material: blood T cells: a sorted CD56 or NKG2C T cell subset, CD4+ or CD8+ T cells, or bulk PBMC T cells (not recorded which). The receptors originated from a man between 18 and 29 years old in good health.

The V and J genes are TRBV20-1 and TRBJ1-3. The germline gives CDR1 DFQATT, CDR2 SNEGSKA (reference sequence). CDR3 length: 13 amino acids. The CDR3: CSASEDSGNTIYF.

This chain connects TRBV29-1 to TRBJ2-5; TCRdb proposes TRBD1, but this gene call is untestable without DNA. CDR3 length: 15 residues. Germline V gene data show CDR1 as SQVTM and CDR2 as ANQGSEA. This CDR3 reads CSVADGTDPQETQYF. Full variable domain (missing parts from reference TRBV29-1 and TRBJ2-5): SAVISQKPSRDICQRGTSLTIQCQVDSQVTMMFWYRQQPGQSLTLIATANQGSEATYESGFVIDKFPISRPNLTFSTLTVSNMSPEDSSIYLCSVADGTDPQETQYFGPGTRLLVL.

CDR3 in amino acids: CASSLGTSTNEQFF. The chain is built from TRBV5-6 and TRBJ2-1; TCRdb calls TRBD2, which cannot be checked without DNA. Germline CDR1 SGHDT, CDR2 YYEEEE. CDR3 length: 14 residues.

The chain joins TRBV7-6 to TRBJ1-1; checking the TCRdb D call of TRBD1 is not possible without DNA. The CDR3 runs 16 residues. The V gene's germline CDR1 is SGHVS and CDR2 FNYEAQ. The CDR3 region is CASSLAGQGSLSEAFF.

The gene calls are TRBV10-3 and TRBJ1-4; TCRdb designates TRBD1, a call that cannot be tested without DNA. The germline gives CDR1 ENHRY, CDR2 SYGVKD. The CDR3 spans 14 residues. The CDR3 is CAISLDSLYEKLFF.

The V and J genes are TRBV12-3 or TRBV12-4 and TRBJ2-5; TCRdb calls TRBD2, which cannot be checked without DNA. The CDR3 is 16 amino acids. Here the CDR3 reads CASSETSGRGEETQYF.

The chain uses TRBV7-2 and TRBJ2-7. CDR3 length: 11 residues. Germline lookup yields CDR1 SGHTA and CDR2 FQGNSA. CDR3: CASSTAAEQYF. Drawing the rest from reference TRBV7-2 and TRBJ2-7, the complete variable domain is GAGVSQSPSNKVTEKGKDVELRCDPISGHTALYWYRQSLGQGLEFLIYFQGNSAPDKSGLPSDRFSAERTGGSVSTLTIQRTQQEDSAVYLCASSTAAEQYFGPGTRLTVT.

This chain links TRBV12-3 or TRBV12-4 with TRBJ2-3; TCRdb's D call, TRBD2, is unchecked because there is no DNA. This CDR3 region has 15 residues. CDR3 in amino acids: CASSLVGLGTDTQYF.

The J gene is TRBJ2-7, the V gene TRBV20-1. CDR3 length equals 13 residues. CDR1 is DFQATT and CDR2 is SNEGSKA in the germline V gene (reference sequence). CDR3 amino acids: CSAWTGTTYEQYF.

The genes are TRBV5-1 and TRBJ2-5. From germline, CDR1 is SGHRS and CDR2 YFSETQ. The CDR3 contains 12 residues. The CDR3 sequence is CASSLRYGTQYF.

V gene TRBV20-1 combines with J gene TRBJ2-5; absent DNA, TCRdb's TRBD2 call cannot be checked. The CDR3 consists of 12 residues. The V gene's germline CDR1 is DFQATT and CDR2 SNEGSKA (reference sequence). The CDR3 is CSAAGTPVNQYF.

The rearrangement joins TRBV9 to TRBJ1-2; without DNA, the TCRdb call of TRBD1 cannot be checked. CDR1 and CDR2 from the germline V gene are SGDLS and YYNGEE. CDR3 size: 15 residues. The CDR3 protein is CASSAWTDPNYGYTF.

The V and J genes are TRBV9 and TRBJ2-1. The CDR3 totals 15 residues. Germline-derived CDR1 and CDR2 are SGDLS and YYNGEE. The CDR3 loop is CASSPRNRLINEQFF.

This chain links TRBV7-3 with TRBJ2-2; the D call of TRBD1 rests on TCRdb alone, since no DNA is present to check it. The CDR3 is made up of 17 amino acids. Germline V CDR1 and CDR2: SGHTA, FQGTGA. CDR3: CASSLKVSARDTGELFF.

This sequence joins TRBV29-1 and TRBJ2-1; TCRdb reports TRBD2, a call that lacks DNA to check it against. Germline V gene sequence: CDR1 SQVTM, CDR2 ANQGSEA. The CDR3 is made up of 13 amino acids. CDR3 protein: CSARALETGEQFF.

This chain connects TRBV2 to TRBJ2-5; TCRdb reports TRBD1, a call that lacks DNA to check it against. The CDR3 loop spans 13 amino acids. Germline CDR1 is SNHLY and CDR2 is FYNNEI. CDR3 residues: CASRPGEEETQYF.

V is TRBV5-1 and J is TRBJ1-2; TCRdb's D call, TRBD1, is unchecked because there is no DNA. This CDR3 region has 15 residues. Germline CDR1 and CDR2: SGHRS and YFSETQ. The chain's CDR3 is CASRPTGSRGYGYTF.

The CDR3 here is CSARSDGRTQYF. This rearrangement joins TRBV20-1 to TRBJ2-5. Germline CDR1 DFQATT, CDR2 SNEGSKA (reference sequence). The CDR3 is 12 amino acids.

This chain uses TRBV5-8 with TRBJ2-5; TCRdb calls TRBD2, which cannot be checked without DNA. Germline CDR1 reads SGHTS; CDR2 reads YDEGEE. The CDR3 is made up of 14 amino acids. The chain's CDR3 is CATTRDLAFETQYF.

This sequence joins TRBV5-1 and TRBJ2-1; the TCRdb D gene call, TRBD2, has no DNA to confirm it. The germline CDR1 and CDR2 sequences are SGHRS and YFSETQ. The CDR3 totals 17 residues. CDR3 region: CASSFGLAGPLYNEQFF.

The CDR3 protein is CASSQLGPGDHNEQFF. The chain is built from TRBV6-5 and TRBJ2-1; TCRdb designates TRBD1, a call that cannot be tested without DNA. Germline V gives CDR1 MNHEY, CDR2 SVGAGI. The CDR3 is 16 amino acids.

V gene TRBV11-2 combines with J gene TRBJ2-1; the TCRdb D gene call, TRBD2, has no DNA to confirm it. The CDR3 totals 14 residues. The germline V gene encodes CDR1 SGHAT and CDR2 FQNNGV. The CDR3 here is CASSLSGSPNEQFF.

V usage is TRBV29-1 and J usage is TRBJ2-5. The CDR3 is made up of 12 amino acids. The germline V gene has CDR1 SQVTM and CDR2 ANQGSEA. CDR3 residues: CSGSLVQETQYF.

The chain links TRBV12-3 or TRBV12-4 to TRBJ1-2; TCRdb calls TRBD1, which cannot be checked without DNA. This CDR3 spans 15 amino acids. CDR3 sequence reads: CASSFPGQGADGYTF.

V usage is TRBV3-1 and J usage is TRBJ1-5; the D call of TRBD1 rests on TCRdb alone, since no DNA is present to check it. Germline values: CDR1 LGHDT, CDR2 YNNKEL (reference sequence). CDR3 length equals 15 residues. The CDR3 reads CASSLTQGNNQPQHF.

This chain's CDR3 is CAARKGEGGRQFF. This rearrangement joins TRBV10-3 to TRBJ2-1; TCRdb's D call of TRBD2 is untestable without DNA. CDR1 is ENHRY and CDR2 is SYGVKD in the germline V gene. The CDR3 has 13 amino acids.

The chain joins TRBV24-1 to TRBJ1-2; TCRdb's D call, TRBD1, is unchecked because there is no DNA. CDR1 KGHDR and CDR2 SFDVKD come from the germline V gene. This CDR3 contains 16 residues. The CDR3 sequence: CATSDPSGTPNGGYTF.

The chain carries TRBV6-5 and TRBJ1-3. Germline V lookup: CDR1 MNHEY, CDR2 SVGAGI. This CDR3 has 13 amino acids. The CDR3 sequence: CASSLEAGNTIYF.

This chain uses TRBV18 with TRBJ2-5; TCRdb proposes TRBD1, but this gene call is untestable without DNA. This CDR3 is 17 amino acids long. CDR1 KGHSH and CDR2 LQKENI come from the germline V gene. CDR3 loop: CASSPPRTNSYQETQYF.

The chain recombines TRBV21-1 with TRBJ2-1; as DNA is missing, the TRBD1 call by TCRdb cannot be tested. TRBV21-1 is recorded as a pseudogene. This CDR3 is 15 amino acids long. The CDR3: CASIPTGSSYNEQFF.

The chain couples TRBV7-7 to TRBJ2-5. CDR3 length: 13 residues. From germline, CDR1 is SSHAT and CDR2 FNYEAQ (reference sequence). The CDR3 sequence is CASSLVRRETQYF.

This rearrangement joins TRBV2 to TRBJ1-5; TCRdb outputs TRBD1, but without DNA this stays unchecked. Looked up from germline, CDR1 is SNHLY and CDR2 is FYNNEI. CDR3 length: 14 amino acids. This CDR3 is CASSADRTNQPQHF.